The 26 T cell receptor beta chains below come from one sample, sequenced in a study of response to subunit inactivated influenza vaccine. TCRdb analysed the RT-PCR reads with MiXCR anew, one entry per CDR3 protein. The table lists hundreds of thousands of distinct CDR3 sequences, 12% of them singletons. This specimen was PBMCs from blood, taken on the day of vaccination. These receptors came from a man aged 45 to 65 who received an inactivated influenza vaccine.

The chain combines TRBV4-2 with TRBJ2-5, with D possibly TRBD2 on 6 matching bases. The ends were cut back, 1 base at V and 1 base at J, with 10 bases in the middle. The germline V gene encodes CDR1 LGHNA and CDR2 YNFKEQ. The CDR3 has 15 amino acids. CDR3 sequence: CASSQAGVIQETQYF. The CDR3 nucleotides read TGTGCCAGCAGCCAAGCGGGGGTAATCCAAGAGACCCAGTACTTC.

CDR3 DNA sequence: TGCGCCAGCAGCCAAGGTCGAGCCTACAATGAGCAGTTCTTC. Translation gives CASSQGRAYNEQFF. The rearrangement uses TRBV4-3 and TRBJ2-1; D ambiguous. The CDR3 spans 14 residues. V gave up 1 base and J gave up 2 bases, with 6 bases separating them. CDR1 LGHNA and CDR2 YSLEER come from the germline V gene.

This clonotype was detected a few times. The CDR3 loop is CASSLVDSSETQYF. The CDR3 DNA reads as TGTGCCAGCAGCTTAGTCGACTCATCGGAGACCCAGTACTTC. V is TRBV7-2 and J is TRBJ2-5; D is unresolved. CDR1 is SGHTA, CDR2 FQGNSA, per germline. The length of the CDR3 is 14 residues. The V gene lost 1 base and the J gene lost 5 bases, with 11 bases spanning the gap.

This clonotype was seen only a few times. The chain has TRBV12-3 or TRBV12-4 and TRBJ1-1; 7 nucleotides line up with TRBD1. V shed 6 bases, J shed 2 bases, and the junction held 9 bases outside the gene matches. The CDR3 loop spans 15 amino acids. In nucleotides, the CDR3 is TGTGCCAGCAGATTTGCCGGGACAGCAAACACTGAAGCTTTCTTT. It specifies CASRFAGTANTEAFF.

The genes are TRBV12-3 or TRBV12-4 and TRBJ2-7; D is ambiguous. There are 12 residues in the CDR3. The V gene lost 8 bases and the J gene lost 5 bases, with 13 bases spanning the gap. The CDR3 region has the DNA TGTGCCAGCTGTGAAGGTGGGGACGAGCAGTACTTC. It is translated as CASCEGGDEQYF.

As regards this clonotype: The junction departs from the called germline gene at one end, perhaps through a read error. This rearrangement joins TRBV7-2 to TRBJ2-1, with unresolved D. The germline gives CDR1 SGHTA, CDR2 FQGNSA. This CDR3 comprises 13 residues. The CDR3 reads CASSLFRPNKQFF. The DNA for the CDR3 is TGTGCCAGCAGCCTCTTTAGACCCAATAAGCAGTTCTTC.

Only a few counts were recorded for this clonotype. The rearrangement joins TRBV28 to TRBJ2-2; a possible D gene is TRBD2 (6 bases). Germline V CDR1 and CDR2: MDHEN, SYDVKM. This CDR3 is 13 amino acids long. V dropped 7 bases and J dropped 5 bases, with 11 bases sitting between them. CDR3 nucleotide sequence: TGTGCCAGCAAGGAGGGCCGAACCGGGGAGCTGTTTTTT. Encoded protein: CASKEGRTGELFF. Together with reference TRBV28 and TRBJ2-2, the CDR3 gives the full variable domain: DVKVTQSSRYLVKRTGEKVFLECVQDMDHENMFWYRQDPGLGLRLIYFSYDVKMKEKGDIPEGYSVSREKKERFSLILESASTNQTSMYLCASKEGRTGELFFGEGSRLTVL.

This clonotype was seen ten or more times. V usage is TRBV6-2 or TRBV6-3 and J usage is TRBJ1-6; D might be TRBD1 (5 bases). V lost 7 bases and J 8 bases, leaving 12 bases between the germline ends. Looked up from germline, CDR1 is MNHEY and CDR2 is SVGEGT. This CDR3 region has 13 residues. The CDR3 bases are TGTGCCAGCAAGTGGGACGCAGATTCACCCCTCCACTTT. This sequence encodes CASKWDADSPLHF.

The chain combines TRBV11-2 with TRBJ2-4; TRBD1 or TRBD2 may be the D gene (5 bases each). CDR1 is SGHAT, CDR2 FQNNGV, per germline. The CDR3 is made up of 17 amino acids. With 0 bases removed from V and 0 bases from J, the gap between germline ends came to 12 bases. The CDR3 DNA is TGTGCCAGCAGCTTAGACGGGGCAGGGATAGCCAAAAACATTCAGTACTTC. Protein product: CASSLDGAGIAKNIQYF.

This clonotype was found many times. The rearrangement joins TRBV2 to TRBJ2-7; D remains ambiguous. V dropped 6 bases and J dropped 7 bases, with 10 bases sitting between them. CDR1 and CDR2 from the germline V gene are SNHLY and FYNNEI. CDR3 length equals 11 residues. The CDR3 here is CASSFEKEQYF. Written as DNA, the CDR3 is TGTGCCAGCAGCTTCGAGAAGGAGCAGTACTTC.

This clonotype was seen only a few times. J is TRBJ2-7 and V is TRBV7-9; a possible D gene is TRBD1 (5 bases). Germline lookup yields CDR1 SEHNR and CDR2 FQNEAQ (reference sequence). Trimming shortened V by 5 bases and J by 6 bases, and 14 bases separated the two germline ends. The CDR3 has 13 amino acids. Here the CDR3 reads CASSPSTVLEQYF. The CDR3 DNA follows: TGTGCCAGCAGCCCGTCGACAGTTCTCGAGCAGTACTTC.

The CDR3: CASSSSGGGVSFLDGYTF. DNA of the CDR3: TGTGCCAGCAGCTCAAGCGGGGGGGGCGTCTCTTTTCTGGATGGCTACACCTTC. V is TRBV11-2 and J is TRBJ1-2, with D possibly matching TRBD1 (6 bases). The CDR3 spans 18 residues. Looked up from germline, CDR1 is SGHAT and CDR2 is FQNNGV. V was trimmed by 4 bases and J by 6 bases, leaving 27 bases between them.

This clonotype was found a few times. The V call is TRBV2, the J call TRBJ1-1, with D perhaps TRBD1 (5 bases). Germline V gives CDR1 SNHLY, CDR2 FYNNEI. V was pared by 3 bases and J by 1 base, with 21 bases between. The CDR3 totals 18 residues. The DNA for the CDR3 is TGTGCCAGCAGTGACCCCTACCCCGGGACGGAACAGAACACTGAAGCTTTCTTT. It codes for CASSDPYPGTEQNTEAFF.

The gene calls are TRBV20-1 and TRBJ2-1, with D possibly matching TRBD1 (6 bases). The CDR3 has 11 residues. V lost 3 bases to trimming and J lost 8 bases, with 8 bases between them. Germline-derived CDR1 and CDR2 are DFQATT and SNEGSKA (reference sequence). The CDR3 coding sequence is TGCAGTGCTAGCGCAGGGGATGAGCAGTTCTTC. As protein: CSASAGDEQFF.

This clonotype was seen repeatedly, ten times or more. The chain has TRBV6-2 or TRBV6-3 and TRBJ1-1; D ambiguous. The CDR3 runs 13 residues. Germline assignment: CDR1 MNHEY and CDR2 SVGEGT. V lost 5 bases and J 0 bases, leaving 7 bases between the germline ends. The CDR3 loop reads CASSRSMNTEAFF. CDR3 nucleotide sequence: TGTGCCAGCAGTCGATCCATGAACACTGAAGCTTTCTTT.

This sequence joins TRBV7-9 and TRBJ2-7; D might be TRBD1 (6 bases). The CDR3 loop spans 16 amino acids. The V end lost 1 base, the J end lost 6 bases, and 19 bases lay between the germline ends. Germline assignment: CDR1 SEHNR and CDR2 FQNEAQ (reference sequence). The CDR3 sequence is CASSLVVGRGDPEQYF. CDR3 in DNA: TGTGCCAGCAGCTTAGTAGTAGGCAGGGGAGACCCCGAGCAGTACTTC.

This chain uses TRBV12-3 or TRBV12-4 with TRBJ2-1; no firm D call. The V end lost 6 bases, the J end lost 6 bases, and 15 bases lay between the germline ends. The CDR3 sequence is 14 residues long. CDR3 protein: CASRIQEASNEQFF. The CDR3 bases are TGTGCCAGCAGAATCCAGGAAGCTTCCAATGAGCAGTTCTTC.

The chain couples TRBV20-1 to TRBJ2-1, with D possibly being TRBD1 or TRBD2 (6 bases each). There are 14 residues in the CDR3. Germline-derived CDR1 and CDR2 are DFQATT and SNEGSKA (reference sequence). Trimming took 5 bases from V and 4 from J, leaving 15 bases between them. The DNA of the CDR3 is TGCAGTGCTCACCCCGGGGGCCAGTACAATGAGCAGTTCTTC. Protein product: CSAHPGGQYNEQFF.

The rearrangement links TRBV24-1 to TRBJ2-3; 11 nucleotides align to TRBD1. V trimming: 7 bases; J trimming: 6 bases; junction bases outside the gene matches: 5. CDR1 and CDR2 from the germline V gene are KGHDR and SFDVKD. This CDR3 is 14 amino acids long. The CDR3 coding sequence is TGTGCCACCAGGAGGACAGGGGGCGCGGATACGCAGTATTTT. Translation gives CATRRTGGADTQYF.

The CDR3 nucleotides are TGTGCCAGTAGTATATCCCCCAGGGCCGGAGCTTTCTTT. This translates into CASSISPRAGAFF. The chain carries TRBV19 and TRBJ1-1; tentative D call: TRBD1 (5 bases). V was pared by 2 bases and J by 10 bases, with 14 bases between. Germline V gene sequence: CDR1 LNHDA, CDR2 SQIVND (reference sequence). This CDR3 spans 13 amino acids. Full variable domain (missing parts from reference TRBV19 and TRBJ1-1): DGGITQSPKYLFRKEGQNVTLSCEQNLNHDAMYWYRQDPGQGLRLIYYSQIVNDFQKGDIAEGYSVSREKKESFPLTVTSAQKNPTAFYLCASSISPRAGAFFGQGTRLTVV.

This clonotype came up a few times. The chain has TRBV2 and TRBJ1-2; the D gene is possibly TRBD1 (6 bases). CDR1 and CDR2 (germline): SNHLY, FYNNEI. Trimming removed 3 bases at V and 4 bases at J, with 12 bases between. CDR3 length equals 14 residues. The CDR3 coding sequence is TGTGCCAGCAGTGATTCAGGACAGATCTATGGCTACACCTTC. Encoded protein: CASSDSGQIYGYTF.

This clonotype was counted between two and nine times. V gene TRBV7-6 combines with J gene TRBJ2-6; no firm D call. V lost 1 base and J lost 0, with 16 bases in between. Germline V gene sequence: CDR1 SGHVS, CDR2 FNYEAQ. The CDR3 is made up of 19 amino acids. CDR3 amino acids: CASSLGLAVLTSGANVLTF. CDR3 sequence (DNA): TGTGCCAGCAGCTTAGGCCTGGCGGTGTTGACCTCTGGGGCCAACGTCCTGACTTTC.

Many counts were recorded for this clonotype. The chain carries TRBV20-1 and TRBJ1-5, with D possibly matching TRBD1 (5 bases). The germline gives CDR1 DFQATT, CDR2 SNEGSKA (reference sequence). Trimming removed 5 bases from V and 1 base from J, with 15 bases in between. CDR3 length: 15 residues. CDR3 DNA: TGCAGTGCTCGGCAGGGCGCCGGCAGCAATCAGCCCCAGCATTTT. Translated, it gives CSARQGAGSNQPQHF.

This clonotype has a handful of counts. This chain connects TRBV7-2 to TRBJ2-7, with 7 bases matching TRBD2. This CDR3 region has 17 residues. Trimming removed 4 bases from V and 0 bases from J; junction bases left unmatched: 12. Germline V lookup: CDR1 SGHTA, CDR2 FQGNSA. The DNA of the CDR3 is TGTGCCAGCAGCTCACAAAATAGCGGGTTGAACTCCTACGAGCAGTACTTC. Its protein is CASSSQNSGLNSYEQYF.

This clonotype occurred a few times. The chain employs TRBV24-1 and TRBJ2-3; tentatively, D is TRBD1 (6 bases). The CDR3 totals 16 residues. V lost 3 bases and J lost 5, with 17 bases in between. Germline V CDR1 and CDR2: KGHDR, SFDVKD. This chain's CDR3 is CATSDQGRGAGDTQYF. DNA of the CDR3: TGTGCCACCAGTGATCAGGGGAGAGGGGCGGGAGATACGCAGTATTTT.

Comments on this clonotype: A clone one base away is much larger, so this may be a read error. V usage is TRBV10-3 and J usage is TRBJ1-5, with D unclear. This CDR3 contains 13 residues. Germline CDR1 is ENHRY and CDR2 is SYGVKD. CDR3 in DNA: TGTACCTCGAAAAGGGCAATCAATCAGCCCCAGCATTTT. Its translation: CTSKRAINQPQHF.